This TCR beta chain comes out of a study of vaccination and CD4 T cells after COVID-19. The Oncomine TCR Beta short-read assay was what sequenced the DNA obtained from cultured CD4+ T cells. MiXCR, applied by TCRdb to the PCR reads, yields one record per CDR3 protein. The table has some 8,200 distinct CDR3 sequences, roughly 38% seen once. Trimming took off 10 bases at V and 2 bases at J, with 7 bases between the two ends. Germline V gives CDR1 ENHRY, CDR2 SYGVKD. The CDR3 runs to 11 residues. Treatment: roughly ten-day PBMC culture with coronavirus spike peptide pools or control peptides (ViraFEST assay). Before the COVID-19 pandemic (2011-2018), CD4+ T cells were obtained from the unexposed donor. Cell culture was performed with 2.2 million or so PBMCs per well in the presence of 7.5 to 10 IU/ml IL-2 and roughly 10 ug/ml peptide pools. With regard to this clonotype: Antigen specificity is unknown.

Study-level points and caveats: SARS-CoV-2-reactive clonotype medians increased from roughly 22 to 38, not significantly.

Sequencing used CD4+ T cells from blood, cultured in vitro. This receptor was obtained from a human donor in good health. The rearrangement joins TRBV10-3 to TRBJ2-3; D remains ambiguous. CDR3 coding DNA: TGTGCCACCCTTAACACAGATACGCAGTATTTT. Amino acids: CATLNTDTQYF.